This TCR beta chain is from a study of T cell responses to AZD1222 COVID-19 vaccine. The study's findings and limits: Unmutated regions of variants are reportedly targeted by nearly half of spike-specific TCRs. The donor cohort was predominantly white British with a female majority, and clonal diversity may have been underestimated.

Profiled with immunoSEQ multiplex PCR; TCRdb holds only in-frame clones, not every one. Among hundreds of thousands of clones, 90% to 95% were seen once, and the ten largest hold around 0.58%. This clone was observed a few times. The antigen remains unidentified. The same CDR3 arises from other DNA sequences in this sample as well. From germline, CDR1 is SGHRS and CDR2 YFSETQ. Trimming took 4 bases from V and 4 from J, leaving 11 bases between them. CDR3 length equals 13 residues. The chain is built from TRBV5-1 and TRBJ1-1, with D unclear. This clonotype was sampled from an adult who received the AZD1222 COVID-19 vaccine. The starting material was peripheral blood, obtained 28 days after the second AZD1222 dose. CDR3 DNA sequence: TGCGCCAGCAGCCCCGCCGGCGGCACTGAAGCTTTCTTT. It codes for CASSPAGGTEAFF.